Listed below are T cell receptor beta chains from one sample, sequenced in a study of shared clonotypes between healthy human individuals. Clones were sequenced by immunoSEQ multiplex PCR, and TCRdb holds only the in-frame ones, with some missing. The profile shows some 2 million clones, about 95% of them singletons. Sequenced sample: naive CD8+ T cells sorted from blood. The receptors were sampled from a young man in good health. Each CDR3 is given with its conserved first and last residue. Each record gives: V gene, J gene, CDR3 protein.

>TRBV6-5|TRBJ1-6
CASSSKDRGQALHF
>TRBV27|TRBJ2-7
CASSLGTSGMQEQYF
>TRBV4-3|TRBJ2-1
CASSQSTGGENPFF
>TRBV5-5|TRBJ2-7
CASSLGDRGYYEQYF
>TRBV11-2|TRBJ2-1
CASSLDQAGGLVYNEQFF
>TRBV5-6|TRBJ2-5
CASSWNDRTGETQYF
>TRBV10-2|TRBJ2-1
CASLGLAGGLYNEQFF
>TRBV4-2|TRBJ2-1
CASSPQREENEQFF
>TRBV30|TRBJ2-7
CAWTLGPVSYEQYF
>TRBV10-2|TRBJ2-1
CASSRWGGRRDEQFF
>TRBV19|TRBJ1-2
CASSGEGYGYTF
>TRBV4-1|TRBJ1-2
CASSQMTDYGYTF